This record looks at one TCR beta chain sequence and its context. Which antigen it targets is not known. Base qualities are not at hand, and no much larger clone is one base apart. The time point label here, explained by the study, means: pre-treatment sample, taken before nivolumab and TIL therapy. Adults with stage 4 NSCLC were enrolled from October 2017 to January 2020 in a dual-center phase I trial. The samples were drawn from an open-label, single-arm phase I trial testing tumor-infiltrating lymphocyte therapy combined with nivolumab in advanced non-small cell lung cancer. Blood mononuclear cells were isolated from EDTA tubes by Ficoll gradient and were snap-frozen as pellets, and DNA was extracted with a Qiagen mini-prep kit. The sample originates from a study of TIL therapy for anti-PD-1-resistant metastatic lung cancer listed by TCRdb under 2021. Broadly, across the study: Tumors were harvested before any PD-1/PD-L1 blockade; patients then received nivolumab, and those progressing received lymphodepletion, expanded TIL infusion and IL-2. T cell receptor beta sequencing of tumor and peripheral blood served to follow clonotypes across the tumor, the expanded TIL product, and serial blood samples. A median age of around 58 years (range about 35-85) and a median tumor PD-L1 proportion score of approximately 6% were recorded among enrolled patients. Most of the cohort had lung adenocarcinoma, several tumors were EGFR-mutant and two were ALK-rearranged, and half of the patients were current or former smokers. Across the cohort, whole-exome sequencing showed a median non-synonymous tumor mutation burden of roughly 1.5 mutations per megabase.

The immunoSEQ v3 hsTCRB kit was used to amplify TCR beta CDR3 regions from genomic DNA through bias-controlled multiplex PCR. TCR libraries were sequenced on an Illumina NextSeq 500 to 2 million to 2.5 million read pairs for survey level or about 5-6.5 million for deep level. The published analysis was carried out like this. V, D and J genes were assigned, non-productive sequences were removed, and clonality was reported by immunoSEQ Analyzer software. To compare repertoires between infused TIL and blood, productive Simpson clonality was used along with the Morisita overlap index of productive TRB rearrangements. For each clone in blood, the absolute clonotype count was estimated by multiplying the lymphocyte count by the CD3+ fraction and by the clone's productive frequency. TCRdb's version of the immuneACCESS table is confined to in-frame rearrangements and falls short of the full clone set. An unresolved V gene accounts for under half of the shortfall where checked; the remainder is of unknown origin. V, J and clone size were drawn from that table, and D and trimming were deduced from the DNA. The sample yields tens of thousands of clones; roughly 85% were counted once. In total, the top ten clones hold less than 6% of the sample.

Sequences SGHTA (CDR1) and FQGNSA (CDR2) are obtained from the germline V gene. V and J are trimmed by 5 bases and 0 bases, and the gene matches miss 6 bases of the junction. The CDR3 has 17 amino acids, counting the end cysteine and phenylalanine. The DNA shown is the 51-base CDR3, in frame from base 1. Study-wide conclusions, independent of this receptor: The baseline peripheral repertoire was partially replaced by infused TIL clonotypes, which then decayed over months, and persistence showed no apparent association with response. Because the cohort was highly selected, with more treatment-naive, never-smoker and oncogene-addicted patients than is typical, generalizability is limited. The study protocol defined all tumor marker inferences as exploratory.

This clonotype originated in a person between 25 and 79 years old with non-small cell lung cancer. This chain joins TRBV7-2 to TRBJ2-7; TRBD2 aligns with 14 central bases. The sample here was blood, taken at baseline. The DNA sequence reads TGTGCCAGCAGCCCGGGACTAGCGGGGGCCTCCTCCTACGAGCAGTACTTC. The encoded protein is CASSPGLAGASSYEQYF.